This T cell receptor beta chain derives from a study of T cells after posttransplantation cyclophosphamide. Broader study findings: Donor-recipient repertoire similarity was low at 1-2 months, rising over year one.

Comment on this clone: As yet, its antigen is unknown.

The related graft donor's blood sample was taken on the day of bone marrow donation. Cells defined as naive were viable CD3+CD4+ or CD3+CD8+ and CCR7+CD45RA+CD45RO-CD95-CD27+CD28+. Assay: immunoSEQ multiplex PCR; the TCRdb copy retains only in-frame clones and omits some. This sample has 3,400 or so clones, with around 95% found just once. This CDR3 has 14 amino acids. Germline CDR1 is LNHDA and CDR2 is SQIVND (reference sequence). Deletions cut 2 bases from V and 3 bases from J, with 7 bases between. Sequencing was performed on naive CD8+ T cells sorted from PBMCs. The chain joins TRBV19 to TRBJ2-2; D is undetermined. The TCR originated in a woman aged 45-60 years in good health and a related stem cell transplant donor. The CDR3 is CASSISSDTGELFF. For the CDR3, the DNA is TGTGCCAGTAGTATATCGTCGGACACCGGGGAGCTGTTTTTT.